A single sample is the source of the 7 T cell receptor beta chains below, sequenced in a study of blood T cell repertoires in COVID-19. The table came from immunoSEQ multiplex PCR; TCRdb's copy has only in-frame clones and leaves some out. The table records 300,000 to 400,000 clones, about 91% of them present only once. The sequenced sample consisted of peripheral blood. These receptors all come from a woman aged 25 to 39 with COVID-19, enrolled during active disease.

The rearrangement uses TRBV2 and TRBJ2-5; 8 nucleotides agree with TRBD2. CDR3 length: 14 residues. The germline gives CDR1 SNHLY, CDR2 FYNNEI. V trimming: 5 bases; J trimming: 2 bases; junction bases outside the gene matches: 4. CDR3 bases: TGTGCCAGCAGTCCCAGCGGGGGTCAAGAGACCCAGTACTTC. Translating gives CASSPSGGQETQYF.

This clone is a singleton in its sample. V usage is TRBV19 and J usage is TRBJ1-5, with D possibly being TRBD1 (5 bases). V was trimmed by 5 bases and J by 6 bases, leaving 8 bases between them. There are 12 residues in the CDR3. Germline assignment: CDR1 LNHDA and CDR2 SQIVND (reference sequence). Written as DNA, the CDR3 is TGTGCCAGTAGTTCAGGGTTTCAGCCCCAGCATTTT. Its protein is CASSSGFQPQHF.

The chain carries TRBV18 and TRBJ1-1; tentatively, D is TRBD1 (5 bases). Germline V gene sequence: CDR1 KGHSH, CDR2 LQKENI. The CDR3 loop spans 16 amino acids. Trimming removed 3 bases from V and 2 bases from J, with 16 bases in between. The CDR3 spells CASSPQRRDLNTEAFF. The CDR3 DNA follows: TGTGCCAGCTCACCCCAAAGGAGGGACCTCAACACTGAAGCTTTCTTT.

The chain is built from TRBV2 and TRBJ1-2, with 7 bases identical to TRBD1. V trimming: 7 bases; J trimming: 5 bases; junction bases outside the gene matches: 7. Germline-derived CDR1 and CDR2 are SNHLY and FYNNEI. The CDR3 consists of 13 residues. CDR3 sequence reads: CASIGDSGYGYTF. The CDR3, as DNA: TGTGCCAGCATAGGGGACAGTGGATATGGCTACACCTTC.

V is TRBV19 and J is TRBJ2-7, with 8 bases matching TRBD1. J gave up 2 bases and V 3 bases, and 6 bases lay outside the gene matches. The CDR3 spans 15 residues. Germline V lookup: CDR1 LNHDA, CDR2 SQIVND (reference sequence). Here the CDR3 reads CASSIGQGPTYEQYF. In DNA form, the CDR3 reads TGTGCCAGTAGTATCGGACAGGGTCCGACCTACGAGCAGTACTTC. Combining the CDR3 with reference TRBV19 and TRBJ2-7 gives the whole variable domain DGGITQSPKYLFRKEGQNVTLSCEQNLNHDAMYWYRQDPGQGLRLIYYSQIVNDFQKGDIAEGYSVSREKKESFPLTVTSAQKNPTAFYLCASSIGQGPTYEQYFGPGTRLTVT.

The chain is built from TRBV5-1 and TRBJ2-3; TRBD1 matches at 7 bases. The germline CDR1 and CDR2 sequences are SGHRS and YFSETQ. Trimming at V came to 6 bases and at J to 3 bases, leaving 19 bases not matched to a gene. This CDR3 has 18 residues. CDR3 residues: CASNHPRDRDSRTDTQYF. Written as DNA, the CDR3 is TGCGCCAGCAACCACCCCCGGGACCGGGACAGCCGAACAGATACGCAGTATTTT.

CDR3 sequence: CASSRNREFF. DNA of the CDR3: TGCGCCAGCAGTCGGAACAGGGAGTTTTTT. V and J are TRBV23-1 and TRBJ1-4; TRBD1 is a possible D gene (6 bases). TRBV23-1 is an ORF, and what it does is uncertain. Trimming cost V 4 bases and J 16 bases, with 10 bases left between them. The CDR3 consists of 10 residues.